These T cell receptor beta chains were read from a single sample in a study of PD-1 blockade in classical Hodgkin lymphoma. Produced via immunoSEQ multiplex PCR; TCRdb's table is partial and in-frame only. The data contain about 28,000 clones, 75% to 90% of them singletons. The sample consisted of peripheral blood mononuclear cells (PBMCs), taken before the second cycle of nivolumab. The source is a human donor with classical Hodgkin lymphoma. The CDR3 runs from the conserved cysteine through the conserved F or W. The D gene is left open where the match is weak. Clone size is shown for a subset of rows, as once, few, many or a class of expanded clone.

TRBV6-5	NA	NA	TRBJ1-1	TGTGCCATCAGCCATGGACGGCAGAACACTGAAGCTTTCTTT	CAISHGRQNTEAFF
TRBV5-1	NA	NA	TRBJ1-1	TGCGCCAGCAGCATGGCTGGGGGACGGACTGAAGCTTTCTTT	CASSMAGGRTEAFF
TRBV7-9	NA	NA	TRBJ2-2	TGTGCCAGCAGCTTAGGACGCGTCAACACCGGGGAGCTGTTTTTT	CASSLGRVNTGELFF
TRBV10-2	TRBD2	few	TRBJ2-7	TGCGCCAGCATGTCTTACGGCCCTAGCGGGAACTCCTACGAGCAGTACTTC	CASMSYGPSGNSYEQYF
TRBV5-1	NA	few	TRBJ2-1	TGCGCCAGCAGCACCTCGGGTGGCTCATACAATGAGCAGTTCTTC	CASSTSGGSYNEQFF
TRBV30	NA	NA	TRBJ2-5	TGTGCCTGGAGTAGGGTTCAGGAGACCCAGTACTTC	CAWSRVQETQYF
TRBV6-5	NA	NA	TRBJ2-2	TGTGCCAGCAGTTACCAAACCACCGGGGAGCTGTTTTTT	CASSYQTTGELFF
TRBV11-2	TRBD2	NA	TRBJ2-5	TGTGCCAGCAGCTTAGATTCGCTAGCGGGAGGGCCTGTGGTGGAGACCCAGTACTTC	CASSLDSLAGGPVVETQYF
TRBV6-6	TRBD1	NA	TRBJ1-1	TGTGCCAGCACCGAAGGGACAGACATGAACACTGAAGCTTTCTTT	CASTEGTDMNTEAFF
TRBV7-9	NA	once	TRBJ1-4	TGTGCCAGCAGCTTCGGACAGCTTGAAAAACTGTTTTTT	CASSFGQLEKLFF
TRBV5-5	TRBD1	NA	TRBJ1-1	TGTGCCAGCGGTAGACGGGACAGGGGGACTGAAGCTTTCTTT	CASGRRDRGTEAFF
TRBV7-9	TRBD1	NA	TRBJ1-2	TGTGCCAGCAGCTTAAGGGACAGCGACAACTATGGCTACACCTTC	CASSLRDSDNYGYTF
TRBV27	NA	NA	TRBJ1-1	TGTGCCAGCAGCAGGGTAAGGAACACTGAAGCTTTCTTT	CASSRVRNTEAFF
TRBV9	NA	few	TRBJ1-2	TGTGCCAGCAGCGTAGTGGGGGAGGGCTATGGCTACACCTTC	CASSVVGEGYGYTF
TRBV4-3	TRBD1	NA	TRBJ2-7	TGCGCCAGCAGCCTTTACAGGGGCTACGAGCAGTACTTC	CASSLYRGYEQYF
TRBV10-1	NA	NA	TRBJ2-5	TGCGCCAGCAGTCCGGGGCCTAGAGGAGAGACCCAGTACTTC	CASSPGPRGETQYF
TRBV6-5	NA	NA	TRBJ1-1	TGTGCCAGCAGGATAAGTTTTCCCACTGAAGCTTTCTTT	CASRISFPTEAFF
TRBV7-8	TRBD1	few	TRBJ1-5	TGTGCCAGCAGCCGCGTGACAGGGAATGATCAGCCCCAGCATTTT	CASSRVTGNDQPQHF
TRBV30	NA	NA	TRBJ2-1	TGTGCCCGAGGGGCGTACAATGAGCAGTTCTTC	CARGAYNEQFF
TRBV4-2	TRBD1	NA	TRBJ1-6	TGTGCCAGCAGCCAAGTCGGACAGGGTAGTTACTCACCCCTCCACTTT	CASSQVGQGSYSPLHF
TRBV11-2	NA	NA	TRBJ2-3	TGTGCCAGCAGCCCAAGCACAGATACGCAGTATTTT	CASSPSTDTQYF
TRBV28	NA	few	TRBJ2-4	TGTGCCAGCAGTTTCCGGGGGAACAAAAACATTCAGTACTTC	CASSFRGNKNIQYF
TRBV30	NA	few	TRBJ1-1	TGTGCCTGGAGTGTGTGGGGAGATACTGAAGCTTTCTTT	CAWSVWGDTEAFF
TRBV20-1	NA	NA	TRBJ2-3	TGCGTTGGGGAGGGCACAGATACGCAGTATTTT	CVGEGTDTQYF
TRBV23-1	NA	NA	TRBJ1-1	TGCGCCAGCAGTCAATCTGGGAAAGAAGCTTTCTTT	CASSQSGKEAFF
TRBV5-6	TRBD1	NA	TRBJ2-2	TGTGCCAGCAGCTTCCGGGACAGGGTAATTCTGGCCGGGGAGCTGTTTTTT	CASSFRDRVILAGELFF
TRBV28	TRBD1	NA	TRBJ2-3	TGTGCCAGCAGTTTCTACTCGCAGGGGGCGTTTGATACGCAGTATTTT	CASSFYSQGAFDTQYF
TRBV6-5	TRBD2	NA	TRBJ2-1	TGTGCCAGCAGTACGCAGCGGGAGTCCTACAATGAGCAGTTCTTC	CASSTQRESYNEQFF
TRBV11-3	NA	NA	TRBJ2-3	TGTGCCAGCAGGAATCGGGCTAGCGGCACAGATACGCAGTATTTT	CASRNRASGTDTQYF
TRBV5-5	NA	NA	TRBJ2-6	TGTGCCAGCTTCATCCAGGGATCTGGGGCCAACGTCCTGACTTTC	CASFIQGSGANVLTF
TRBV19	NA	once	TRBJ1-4	TGTGCCAGTACCAGCTGGGGGGATAATGAAAAACTGTTTTTT	CASTSWGDNEKLFF
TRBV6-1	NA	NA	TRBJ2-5	TGTGCCAGCAGTGAATTCGCACTCCCAGAGACCCAGTACTTC	CASSEFALPETQYF
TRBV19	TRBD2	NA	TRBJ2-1	TGTGCCAGTAAGGGGTTAACTAGCGGGGCTAGATTAAGCTCCTACAATGAGCAGTTCTTC	CASKGLTSGARLSSYNEQFF
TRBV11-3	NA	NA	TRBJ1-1	TGTGCCAGCAGCTTAGAACAAGGTGATGAAGCTTTCTTT	CASSLEQGDEAFF
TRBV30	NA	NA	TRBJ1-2	TGTGCCTGCTTGCCCGGGGGTAACTATGGCTACACCTTC	CACLPGGNYGYTF
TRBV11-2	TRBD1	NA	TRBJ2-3	TGTGCCAGCAGCCCTACAGGGGTCGGTACGCAGTATTTT	CASSPTGVGTQYF
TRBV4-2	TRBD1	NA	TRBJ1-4	TGTGCCAGCAGCGCCCGACAGGGTGCAACTAATGAAAAACTGTTTTTT	CASSARQGATNEKLFF
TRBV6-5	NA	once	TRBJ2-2	TGTGCCACCGGGACATCGAACACCGGGGAGCTGTTTTTT	CATGTSNTGELFF
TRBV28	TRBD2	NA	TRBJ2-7	TGTGCCAGCAGTCCACCCGGGACTAGCTTTTACTACGAGCAGTACTTC	CASSPPGTSFYYEQYF
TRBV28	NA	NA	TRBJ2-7	TGTGCCAGCAGTTTATACAACTCCTACGAGCAGTACTTC	CASSLYNSYEQYF
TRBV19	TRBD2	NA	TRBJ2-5	TGTGCCAGTAGCATGGGAGGGGAGACCCAGTACTTC	CASSMGGETQYF
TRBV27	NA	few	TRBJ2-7	TGTGCCAGCAGTTTACTAGGATACTCCTACGAGCAGTACTTC	CASSLLGYSYEQYF
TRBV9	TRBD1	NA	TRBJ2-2	TGTGCCAGCAGCCGACAGGGATGGAACACCGGGGAGCTGTTTTTT	CASSRQGWNTGELFF
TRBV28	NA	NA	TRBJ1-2	TGTGCCAGCAGTTTTACCGGCTATGGCTACACCTTC	CASSFTGYGYTF
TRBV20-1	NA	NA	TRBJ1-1	TGCAGTGCTTACCACAGCGCTGAAGCTTTCTTT	CSAYHSAEAFF
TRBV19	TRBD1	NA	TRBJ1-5	TGTGCCAGTAGACATGAGGGGGCCGGGGGGCCCCAGCATTTT	CASRHEGAGGPQHF
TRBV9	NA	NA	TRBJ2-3	TGTGCCAGCAGCGTTGTGGCAACTATGGGCACAGATACGCAGTATTTT	CASSVVATMGTDTQYF
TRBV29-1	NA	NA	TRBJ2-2	TGCAGCGTTGAAGATCTAGACGGGGAGCTGTTTTTT	CSVEDLDGELFF
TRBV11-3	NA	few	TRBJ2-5	TGTGCCAGCAGCTTATCATTCAGCGATTCATCAGAGACCCAGTACTTC	CASSLSFSDSSETQYF